This entry is about one TCR beta chain. Clones were sequenced by immunoSEQ multiplex PCR, and TCRdb holds only the in-frame ones, with some missing. There are 83,000 or so clones in the sample; around four fifths occur only once, and roughly 8% lies in the top ten. Germline-derived CDR1 and CDR2 are SGHVS and FQNEAQ. Trimming stripped 0 bases from V and 5 bases from J, with 10 bases between. This CDR3 comprises 14 residues. This sample is part of a study of PD-L1 blockade in urothelial cancer. Study-level information: Once treatment had started, blood was analyzed at 3 weeks (second dose) and again at 6 weeks. Median T cell yield from blood was about 130,000.

The time point denotes: peripheral blood 6 weeks after treatment start. Pretreatment and on-treatment blood mononuclear cell samples were taken, totaling between 1 and 8 time points per patient. The chain is built from TRBV7-8 and TRBJ2-5, with D perhaps matching TRBD1 (6 bases). This TCR was sampled from a man in his 70s with urothelial cancer. This specimen consisted of PBMCs, obtained around atezolizumab (anti-PD-L1) treatment. CDR3 sequence (DNA): TGTGCCAGCAGCTTAGCATACGGACAGGAGACCCAGTACTTC. Translated: CASSLAYGQETQYF.